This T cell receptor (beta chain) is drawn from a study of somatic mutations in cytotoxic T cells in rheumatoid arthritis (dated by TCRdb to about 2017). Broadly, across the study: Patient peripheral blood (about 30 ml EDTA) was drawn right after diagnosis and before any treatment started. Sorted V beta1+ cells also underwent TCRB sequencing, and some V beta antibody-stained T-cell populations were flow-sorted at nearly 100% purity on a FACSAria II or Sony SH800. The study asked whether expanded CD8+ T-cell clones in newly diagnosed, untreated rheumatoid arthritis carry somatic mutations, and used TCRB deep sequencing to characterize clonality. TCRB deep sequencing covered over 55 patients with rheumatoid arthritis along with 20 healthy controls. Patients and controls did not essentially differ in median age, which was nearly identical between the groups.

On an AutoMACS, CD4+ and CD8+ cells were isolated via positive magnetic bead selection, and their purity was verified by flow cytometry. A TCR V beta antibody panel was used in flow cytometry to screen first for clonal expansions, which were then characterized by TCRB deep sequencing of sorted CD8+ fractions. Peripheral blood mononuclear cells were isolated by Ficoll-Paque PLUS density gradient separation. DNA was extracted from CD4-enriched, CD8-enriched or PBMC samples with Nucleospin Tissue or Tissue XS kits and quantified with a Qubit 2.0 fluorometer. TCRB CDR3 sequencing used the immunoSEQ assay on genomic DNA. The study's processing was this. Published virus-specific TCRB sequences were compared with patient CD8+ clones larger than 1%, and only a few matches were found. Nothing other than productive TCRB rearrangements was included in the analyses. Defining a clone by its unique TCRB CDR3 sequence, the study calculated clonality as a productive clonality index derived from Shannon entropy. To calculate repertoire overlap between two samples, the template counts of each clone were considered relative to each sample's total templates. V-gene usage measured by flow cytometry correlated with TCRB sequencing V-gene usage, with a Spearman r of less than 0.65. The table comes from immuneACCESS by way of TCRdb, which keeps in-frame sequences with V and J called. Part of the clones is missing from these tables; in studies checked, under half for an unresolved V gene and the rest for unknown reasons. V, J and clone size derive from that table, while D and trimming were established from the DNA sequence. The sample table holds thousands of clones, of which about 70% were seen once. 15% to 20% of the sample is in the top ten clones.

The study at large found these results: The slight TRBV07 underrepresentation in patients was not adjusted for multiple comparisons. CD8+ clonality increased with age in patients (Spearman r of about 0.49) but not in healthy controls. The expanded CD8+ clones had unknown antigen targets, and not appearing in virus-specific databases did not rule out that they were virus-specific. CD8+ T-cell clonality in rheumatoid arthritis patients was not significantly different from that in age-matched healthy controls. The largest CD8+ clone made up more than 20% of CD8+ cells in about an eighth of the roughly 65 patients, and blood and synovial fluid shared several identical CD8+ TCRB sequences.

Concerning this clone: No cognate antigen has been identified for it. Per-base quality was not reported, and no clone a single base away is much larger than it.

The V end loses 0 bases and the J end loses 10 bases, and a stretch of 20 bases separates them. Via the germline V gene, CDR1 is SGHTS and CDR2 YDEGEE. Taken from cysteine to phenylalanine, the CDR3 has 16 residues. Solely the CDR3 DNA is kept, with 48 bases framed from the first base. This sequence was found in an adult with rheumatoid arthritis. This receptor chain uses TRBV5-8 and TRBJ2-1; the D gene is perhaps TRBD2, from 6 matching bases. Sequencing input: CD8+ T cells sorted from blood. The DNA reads TGTGCCAGCAGCTTGGGTCGGGGGACTGTTTTCGGGGAGCAGTTCTTC. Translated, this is CASSLGRGTVFGEQFF.